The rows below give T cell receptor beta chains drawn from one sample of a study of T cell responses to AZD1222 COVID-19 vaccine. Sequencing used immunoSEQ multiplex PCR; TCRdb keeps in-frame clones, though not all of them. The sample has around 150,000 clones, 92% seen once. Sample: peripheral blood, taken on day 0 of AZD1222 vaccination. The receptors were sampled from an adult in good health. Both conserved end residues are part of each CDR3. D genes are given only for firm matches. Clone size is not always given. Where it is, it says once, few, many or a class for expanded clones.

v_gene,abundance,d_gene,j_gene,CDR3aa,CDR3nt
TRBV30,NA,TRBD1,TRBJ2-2,CAWNRGGELFF,TGTGCCTGGAACAGGGGCGGGGAGCTGTTTTTT
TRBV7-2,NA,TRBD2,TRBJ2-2,CASSPGTSSYGGELFF,TGTGCCAGCAGCCCAGGGACTAGCTCTTATGGCGGGGAGCTGTTTTTT
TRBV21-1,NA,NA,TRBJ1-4,CASSSRGTNEKLFF,TGTGCCAGCAGTTCACGGGGGACTAATGAAAAACTGTTTTTT
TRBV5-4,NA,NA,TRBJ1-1,CASSLASIMNTEAFF,TGTGCCAGCAGCTTGGCCAGTATAATGAACACTGAAGCTTTCTTT
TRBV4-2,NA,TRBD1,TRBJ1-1,CASSQATGDLNTEAFF,TGTGCCAGCAGCCAAGCCACAGGGGACTTGAACACTGAAGCTTTCTTT
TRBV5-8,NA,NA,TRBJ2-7,CASSLEPGLDEQYF,TGTGCCAGCAGCTTGGAGCCAGGGCTCGACGAGCAGTACTTC
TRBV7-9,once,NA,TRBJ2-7,CASSEQDEQYF,TGTGCCAGCAGCGAACAAGACGAGCAGTACTTC
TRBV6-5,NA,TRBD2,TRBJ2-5,CASSYSPAGGRETQYF,TGTGCCAGCAGTTACAGTCCCGCGGGGGGTAGAGAGACCCAGTACTTC
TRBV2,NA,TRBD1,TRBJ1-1,CASTTGGLNTEAFF,TGTGCCAGCACGACAGGGGGCTTGAACACTGAAGCTTTCTTT
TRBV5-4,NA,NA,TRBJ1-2,CASSLGPRDGYTF,TGTGCCAGCAGCTTAGGCCCTCGGGATGGCTACACCTTC
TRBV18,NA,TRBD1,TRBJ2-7,CASSPEDRGEQYF,TGTGCCAGCTCACCAGAGGACAGGGGCGAGCAGTACTTC
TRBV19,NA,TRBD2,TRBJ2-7,CASSIGGDSYEQYF,TGTGCCAGTAGTATTGGGGGGGACTCCTACGAGCAGTACTTC
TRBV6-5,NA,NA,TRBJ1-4,CAVQGSYDEKLFF,TGTGCCGTCCAGGGATCTTACGATGAAAAACTGTTTTTT
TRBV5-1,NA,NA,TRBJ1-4,CASSLAGNVVEKLFF,TGCGCCAGCAGCTTGGCTGGGAACGTGGTTGAAAAACTGTTTTTT
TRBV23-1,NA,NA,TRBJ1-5,CASSWGWHQPQHF,TGCGCCAGCAGTTGGGGCTGGCATCAGCCCCAGCATTTT
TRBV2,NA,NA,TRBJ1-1,CASSEGYRAATEAFF,TGTGCCAGCAGTGAAGGTTATCGGGCAGCCACTGAAGCTTTCTTT
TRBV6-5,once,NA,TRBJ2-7,CASGGRGYEQYF,TGTGCCAGCGGGGGCAGGGGCTACGAGCAGTACTTC
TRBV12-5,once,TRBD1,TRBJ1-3,CASGLVRGQGVKAGNTIYF,TGTGCTAGTGGTTTGGTAAGGGGACAGGGGGTGAAGGCTGGAAACACCATATATTTT
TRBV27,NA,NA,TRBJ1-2,CASSLRGSNYGYTF,TGTGCCAGCAGTTTGAGGGGCTCTAACTATGGCTACACCTTC
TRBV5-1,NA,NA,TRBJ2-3,CASSLLDPNTDTQYF,TGCGCCAGCAGCTTACTAGACCCAAACACAGATACGCAGTATTTT